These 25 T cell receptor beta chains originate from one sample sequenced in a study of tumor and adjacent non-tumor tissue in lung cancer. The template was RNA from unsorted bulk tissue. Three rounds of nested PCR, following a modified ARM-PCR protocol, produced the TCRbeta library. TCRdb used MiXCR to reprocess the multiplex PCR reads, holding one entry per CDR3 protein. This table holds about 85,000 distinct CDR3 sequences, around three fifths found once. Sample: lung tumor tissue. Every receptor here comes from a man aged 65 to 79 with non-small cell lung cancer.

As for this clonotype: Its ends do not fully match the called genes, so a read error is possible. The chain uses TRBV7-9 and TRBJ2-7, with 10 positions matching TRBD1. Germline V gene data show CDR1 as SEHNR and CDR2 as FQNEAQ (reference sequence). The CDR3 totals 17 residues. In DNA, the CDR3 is TGTACCAGCAGGTCCGCCAGCCTCGGGGACAGGGGCTACGAGCAGTACTTC. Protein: CTSRSASLGDRGYEQYF.

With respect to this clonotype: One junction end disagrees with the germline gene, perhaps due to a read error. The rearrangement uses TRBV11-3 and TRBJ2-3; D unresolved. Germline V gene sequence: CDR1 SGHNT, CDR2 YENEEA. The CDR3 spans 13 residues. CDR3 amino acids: CASSTRLADAQYF. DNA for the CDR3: TGTGCTAGCAGCACAAGACTGGCGGATGCGCAGTATTTT.

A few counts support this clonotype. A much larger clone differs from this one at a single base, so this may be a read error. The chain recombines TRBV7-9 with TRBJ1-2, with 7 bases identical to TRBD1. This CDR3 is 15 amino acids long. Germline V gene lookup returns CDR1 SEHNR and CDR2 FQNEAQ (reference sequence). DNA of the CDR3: TGTGCCGGCAGCTTAGACGCAGGGGGTCACTATGGCTACACCTTC. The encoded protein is CAGSLDAGGHYGYTF. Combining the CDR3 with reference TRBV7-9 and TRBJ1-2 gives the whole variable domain DTGVSQNPRHKITKRGQNVTFRCDPISEHNRLYWYRQTLGQGPEFLTYFQNEAQLEKSRLLSDRFSAERPKGSFSTLEIQRTEQGDSAMYLCAGSLDAGGHYGYTFGSGTRLTVV.

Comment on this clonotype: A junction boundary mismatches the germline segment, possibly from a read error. DNA of the CDR3: TGTGCCAGCAGTTTATTTGCGGGAGGCTCCTACAACGAGCAGTTCTTC. Translation gives CASSLFAGGSYNEQFF. V is TRBV28 and J is TRBJ2-1, with TRBD2 matching over 8 bases. The length of the CDR3 is 16 residues. CDR1 is MDHEN and CDR2 is SYDVKM in the germline V gene.

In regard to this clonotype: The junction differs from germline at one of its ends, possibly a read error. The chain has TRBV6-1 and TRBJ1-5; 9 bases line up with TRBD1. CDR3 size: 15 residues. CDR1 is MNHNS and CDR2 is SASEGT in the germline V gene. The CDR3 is CASIAGTGRNQAQHF. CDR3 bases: TGTGCCAGCATCGCCGGGACAGGGCGCAATCAGGCCCAACATTTT.

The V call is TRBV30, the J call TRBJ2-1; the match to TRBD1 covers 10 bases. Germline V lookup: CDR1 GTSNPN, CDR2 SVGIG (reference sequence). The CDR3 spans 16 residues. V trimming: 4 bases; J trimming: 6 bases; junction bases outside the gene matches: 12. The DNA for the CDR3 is TGTGCCTGGACTTACGACTGGGACAGGGGCCCCAATGAGCAGTTCTTC. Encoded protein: CAWTYDWDRGPNEQFF.

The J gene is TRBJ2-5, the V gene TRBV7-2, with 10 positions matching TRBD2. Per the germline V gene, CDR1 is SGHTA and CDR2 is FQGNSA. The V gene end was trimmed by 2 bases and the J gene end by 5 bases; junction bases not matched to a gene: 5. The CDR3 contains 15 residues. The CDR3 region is CASSLLAGVAETQYF. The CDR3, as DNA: TGTGCCAGCAGCTTACTAGCGGGAGTTGCTGAGACCCAGTACTTC.

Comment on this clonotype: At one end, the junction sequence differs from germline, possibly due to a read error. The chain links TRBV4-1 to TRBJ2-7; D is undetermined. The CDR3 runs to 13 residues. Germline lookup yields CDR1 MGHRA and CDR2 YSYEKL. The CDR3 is CANSQSSVYEQYF. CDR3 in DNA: TGCGCCAACAGCCAATCCAGCGTCTACGAGCAGTACTTC.

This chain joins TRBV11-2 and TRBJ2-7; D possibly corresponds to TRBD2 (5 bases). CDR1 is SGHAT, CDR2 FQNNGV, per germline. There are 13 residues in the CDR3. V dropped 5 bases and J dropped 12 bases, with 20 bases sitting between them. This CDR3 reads CASSLGGPYVPYF. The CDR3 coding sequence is TGTGCCAGCAGCCTCGGAGGTCCCTACGTGCCGTACTTC.

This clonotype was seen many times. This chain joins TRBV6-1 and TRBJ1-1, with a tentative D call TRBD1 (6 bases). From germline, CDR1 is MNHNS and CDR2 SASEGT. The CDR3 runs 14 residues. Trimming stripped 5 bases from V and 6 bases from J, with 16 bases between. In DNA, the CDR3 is TGTGCCAGCAGTCAGTGGGGGCTCTTCGCTGAAGCTTTCTTT. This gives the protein CASSQWGLFAEAFF.

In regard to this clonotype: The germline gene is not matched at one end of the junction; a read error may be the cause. The CDR3 loop is CASSYASGVNVLTF. CDR3 coding DNA: TGTGCCAGCAGTTATGCCTCTGGGGTCAACGTCCTGACTTTC. This chain links TRBV6-1 with TRBJ2-6; D uncertain. Germline CDR1 MNHNS, CDR2 SASEGT. CDR3 length: 14 amino acids.

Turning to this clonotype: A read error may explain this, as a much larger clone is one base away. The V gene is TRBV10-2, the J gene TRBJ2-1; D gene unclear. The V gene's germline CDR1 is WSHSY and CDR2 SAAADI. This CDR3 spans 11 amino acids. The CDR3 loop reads CANSVYNEQFF. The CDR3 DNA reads TGCGCCAACAGTGTCTACAATGAGCAGTTCTTC.

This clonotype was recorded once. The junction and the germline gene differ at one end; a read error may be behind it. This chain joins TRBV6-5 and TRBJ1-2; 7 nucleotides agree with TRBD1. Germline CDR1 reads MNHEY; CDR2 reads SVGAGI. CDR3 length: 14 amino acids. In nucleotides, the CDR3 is TGTGCCAGCGGTTACCTGGACAGGAATTATGGCTACACTTTC. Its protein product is CASGYLDRNYGYTF.

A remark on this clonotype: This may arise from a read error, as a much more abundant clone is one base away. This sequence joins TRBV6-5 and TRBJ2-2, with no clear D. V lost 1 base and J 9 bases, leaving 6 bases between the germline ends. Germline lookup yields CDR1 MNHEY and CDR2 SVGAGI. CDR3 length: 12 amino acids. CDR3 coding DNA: TGTGCCAGCAGTTACTTCTCCTGGGAGCTGTTTTTT. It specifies CASSYFSWELFF.

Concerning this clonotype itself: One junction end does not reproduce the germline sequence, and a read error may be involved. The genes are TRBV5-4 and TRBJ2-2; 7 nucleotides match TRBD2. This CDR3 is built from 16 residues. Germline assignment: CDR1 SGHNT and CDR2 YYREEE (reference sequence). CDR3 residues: CVSNSGGPTETGELFF. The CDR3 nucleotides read TGTGTCAGCAACTCGGGGGGTCCTACGGAGACCGGGGAGCTGTTTTTT.

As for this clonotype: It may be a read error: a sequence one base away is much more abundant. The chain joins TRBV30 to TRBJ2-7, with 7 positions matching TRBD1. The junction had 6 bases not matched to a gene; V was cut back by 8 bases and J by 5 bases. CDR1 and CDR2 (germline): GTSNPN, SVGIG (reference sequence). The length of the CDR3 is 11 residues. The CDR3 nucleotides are TGTGCCACTGACAGGGCCCACGAGCAGTACTTC. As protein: CATDRAHEQYF.

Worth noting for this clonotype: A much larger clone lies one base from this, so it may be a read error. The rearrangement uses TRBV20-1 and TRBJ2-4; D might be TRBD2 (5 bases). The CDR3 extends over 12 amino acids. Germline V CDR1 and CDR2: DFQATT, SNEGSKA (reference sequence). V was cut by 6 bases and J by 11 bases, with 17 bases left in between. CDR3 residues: CSARERWGVQYF. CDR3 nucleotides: TGCAGTGCCCGAGAGAGATGGGGAGTTCAGTACTTC.

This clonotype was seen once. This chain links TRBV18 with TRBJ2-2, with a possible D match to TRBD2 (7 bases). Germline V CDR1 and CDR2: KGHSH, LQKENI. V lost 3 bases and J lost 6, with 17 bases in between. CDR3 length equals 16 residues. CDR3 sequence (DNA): TGTGCCAGCTCACCCTCCGGACAGAGCGGGGCCGGGGAGCTGTTTTTT. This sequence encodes CASSPSGQSGAGELFF. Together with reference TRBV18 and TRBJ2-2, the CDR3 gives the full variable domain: NAGVMQNPRHLVRRRGQEARLRCSPMKGHSHVYWYRQLPEEGLKFMVYLQKENIIDESGMPKERFSAEFPKEGPSILRIQQVVRGDSAAYFCASSPSGQSGAGELFFGEGSRLTVL.

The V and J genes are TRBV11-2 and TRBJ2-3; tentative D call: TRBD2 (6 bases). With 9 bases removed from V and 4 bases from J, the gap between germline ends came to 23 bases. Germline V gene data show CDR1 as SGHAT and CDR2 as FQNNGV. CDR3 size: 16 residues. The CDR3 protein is CASSLDHRGGADTQYF. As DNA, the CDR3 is TGTGCCAGTAGTTTAGACCATCGGGGAGGCGCAGATACGCAGTATTTT.

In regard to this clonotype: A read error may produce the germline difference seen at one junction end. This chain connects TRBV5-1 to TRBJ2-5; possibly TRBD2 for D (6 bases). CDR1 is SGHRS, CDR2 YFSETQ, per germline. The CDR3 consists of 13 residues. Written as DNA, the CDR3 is TGCGTCAGCAGCTTAGAGCTGGCGGGGACCCATTGCTTC. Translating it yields CVSSLELAGTHCF. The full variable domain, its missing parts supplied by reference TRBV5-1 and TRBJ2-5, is KAGVTQTPRYLIKTRGQQVTLSCSPISGHRSVSWYQQTPGQGLQFLFEYFSETQRNKGNFPGRFSGRQFSNSRSEMNVSTLELGDSALYLCVSSLELAGTHCFGPGTRLLVL.

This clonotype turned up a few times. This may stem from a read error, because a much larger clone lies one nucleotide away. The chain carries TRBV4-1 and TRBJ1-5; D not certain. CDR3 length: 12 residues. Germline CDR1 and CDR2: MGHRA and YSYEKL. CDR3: CASPTRFQSQHF. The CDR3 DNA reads TGCGCCAGCCCTACTAGATTTCAGTCCCAGCATTTT.

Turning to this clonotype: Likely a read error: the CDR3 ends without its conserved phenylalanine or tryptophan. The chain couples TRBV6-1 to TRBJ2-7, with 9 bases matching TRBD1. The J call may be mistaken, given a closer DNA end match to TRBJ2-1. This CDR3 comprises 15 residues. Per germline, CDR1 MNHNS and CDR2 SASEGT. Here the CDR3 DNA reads TGTGCCAGCAGGGCACCGGGACAGGGATCTTACGAGCAGTTCTTA. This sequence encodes CASRAPGQGSYEQFL.

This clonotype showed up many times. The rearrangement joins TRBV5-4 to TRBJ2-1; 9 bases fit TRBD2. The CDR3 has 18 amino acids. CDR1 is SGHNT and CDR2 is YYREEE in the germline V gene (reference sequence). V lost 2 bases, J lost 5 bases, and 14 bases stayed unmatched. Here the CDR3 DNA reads TGTGCCAGCAGCTTCTTTGGGCGGGGGGGAAAATCCCACAATGAGCAGTTCTTC. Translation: CASSFFGRGGKSHNEQFF.

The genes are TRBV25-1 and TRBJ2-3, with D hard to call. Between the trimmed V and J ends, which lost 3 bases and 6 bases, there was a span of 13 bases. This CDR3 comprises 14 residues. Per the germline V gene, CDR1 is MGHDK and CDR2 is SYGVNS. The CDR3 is CASSEFLADDTQYF. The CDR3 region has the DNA TGTGCCAGCAGTGAGTTTTTGGCAGACGATACGCAGTATTTT.

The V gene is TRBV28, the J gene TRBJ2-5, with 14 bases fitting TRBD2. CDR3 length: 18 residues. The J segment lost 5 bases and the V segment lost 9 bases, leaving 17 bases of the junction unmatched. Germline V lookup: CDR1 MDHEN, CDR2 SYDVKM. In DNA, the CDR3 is TGTGCCAGGAGCCCGACGACTAGCGGGAGGGCGATGCGGGAGACCCAGTACTTC. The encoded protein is CARSPTTSGRAMRETQYF.